This T cell receptor beta chain was obtained from a study of cytomegalovirus exposure and HLA in healthy donors. Findings and caveats of the study: Reportedly, fewer N-insertions than the 666-donor mean appeared in an Asian-associated ancestry cluster in a later analysis.

Remarks on this clone: The antigen is unknown.

The germline V gene has CDR1 SGHAT and CDR2 FQDESV (reference sequence). The V and J ends lost 3 bases and 1 base respectively, with 13 bases between them. This CDR3 has 15 amino acids. Both 60 Vbeta primers and 13 Jbeta primers went into the PCR. Clones were sequenced by immunoSEQ multiplex PCR, and TCRdb holds only the in-frame ones, with some missing. The repertoire table contains just over 150,000 clones. Specimen: PBMCs. The sequence came from a woman in her sixties or seventies in good health and CMV-seronegative. The chain is built from TRBV11-1 and TRBJ2-7; D is possibly TRBD2 (5 bases). This CDR3 reads CASSFQRSPSYEQYF. CDR3 in DNA: TGTGCCAGCAGCTTCCAGCGGAGCCCATCCTACGAGCAGTACTTC.